A single sample gave rise to the 31 T cell receptor beta chains below, sequenced in a study of OX40 agonist ivuxolimab in advanced cancers. The method was immunoSEQ multiplex PCR; TCRdb's version includes in-frame clones alone and lacks a portion of them. The sample contains roughly 92,000 clones, about 92% of which appear only once. The sequencing here drew on CD4+ or CD8+ T cells sorted from blood, taken in a trial of the OX40 agonist ivuxolimab. The receptors stem from an adult with an advanced solid tumor such as melanoma, head and neck, liver or kidney cancer.

This rearrangement joins TRBV7-9 to TRBJ1-1; D might be TRBD1 (6 bases). The CDR3 spans 17 residues. From germline, CDR1 is SEHNR and CDR2 FQNEAQ (reference sequence). The V and J ends lost 4 bases and 0 bases respectively, with 18 bases between them. CDR3 protein: CASSSTAQGRMNTEAFF. Here the CDR3 DNA reads TGTGCCAGCAGCTCCACCGCACAGGGTCGGATGAACACTGAAGCTTTCTTT.

J is TRBJ2-3 and V is TRBV5-1; D gene uncertain. With 4 bases removed from V and 2 bases from J, the gap between germline ends came to 5 bases. Germline loops: CDR1 SGHRS, CDR2 YFSETQ. The CDR3 extends over 12 amino acids. CDR3 in amino acids: CASSPNTDTQYF. The DNA for the CDR3 is TGCGCCAGCAGCCCGAACACAGATACGCAGTATTTT.

This sequence joins TRBV5-1 and TRBJ2-1, with a tentative D call TRBD2 (5 bases). The germline V gene has CDR1 SGHRS and CDR2 YFSETQ. V was trimmed by 0 bases and J by 9 bases, leaving 10 bases between them. The CDR3 has 13 amino acids. The CDR3, as DNA: TGCGCCAGCAGCTTGGATCCCACTAGTGAGCAGTTCTTC. Translation gives CASSLDPTSEQFF.

The rearrangement uses TRBV7-2 and TRBJ2-5; no clear D. The CDR3 extends over 13 amino acids. Germline CDR1 SGHTA, CDR2 FQGNSA. Trimming stripped 5 bases from V and 4 bases from J, with 11 bases between. The CDR3 is CASSHGEVETQYF. The CDR3 DNA is TGTGCCAGCAGCCACGGTGAGGTAGAGACCCAGTACTTC.

The chain uses TRBV13 and TRBJ2-6; D gene ambiguous. Per germline, CDR1 PRHDT and CDR2 FYEKMQ (reference sequence). V lost 5 bases and J 4 bases, leaving 21 bases between the germline ends. The CDR3 sequence is 18 residues long. The chain's CDR3 is CASSPPPLIGSGANVLTF. As DNA, the CDR3 is TGTGCCAGCAGCCCACCCCCACTCATAGGTTCAGGGGCCAACGTCCTGACTTTC.

V usage is TRBV5-5 and J usage is TRBJ2-7; D call uncertain. The germline V gene has CDR1 SGHKS and CDR2 YYEKEE (reference sequence). This CDR3 has 14 residues. Trimming took off 2 bases at V and 2 bases at J, with 11 bases between the two ends. The DNA of the CDR3 is TGTGCCAGCAGCTTAACAGCAACTACCTACGAGCAGTACTTC. It encodes CASSLTATTYEQYF.

This sequence joins TRBV5-1 and TRBJ1-3; 9 nucleotides match TRBD1. Germline assignment: CDR1 SGHRS and CDR2 YFSETQ. The length of the CDR3 is 17 residues. Losses at the gene ends were 2 bases for V and 4 bases for J; bases not matched to a gene: 10. The DNA of the CDR3 is TGCGCCAGCAGCTTCACGTGGGGACAGGGTCCCGGAAACACCATATATTTT. Its protein product is CASSFTWGQGPGNTIYF.

The sample holds one count of this clone. The CDR3: CASSYDVGGFYEQYF. CDR3 coding DNA: TGTGCCAGCAGTTACGACGTCGGGGGCTTCTACGAGCAGTACTTC. V and J are TRBV6-5 and TRBJ2-7, with D perhaps assigned TRBD1 or TRBD2 (6 bases each). The CDR3 has 15 amino acids. Trimming cost V 2 bases and J 3 bases, with 14 bases left between them. CDR1 is MNHEY and CDR2 is SVGAGI in the germline V gene.

The chain uses TRBV15 and TRBJ1-1; TRBD1 matches at 8 bases. The CDR3 spans 13 residues. V lost 8 bases, J lost 3 bases, and 5 bases stayed unmatched. Germline lookup yields CDR1 LNHNV and CDR2 YYDKDF (reference sequence). The CDR3 DNA follows: TGTGCCACCCGCGACAGGGGTGACACTGAAGCTTTCTTT. This codes for CATRDRGDTEAFF.

J is TRBJ2-1 and V is TRBV7-3; D gene ambiguous. Trimming removed 0 bases from V and 0 bases from J, with 3 bases in between. Germline lookup yields CDR1 SGHTA and CDR2 FQGTGA. This CDR3 is 14 amino acids long. The chain's CDR3 is CASSLTSSYNEQFF. The CDR3 DNA follows: TGTGCCAGCAGCTTAACCAGCTCCTACAATGAGCAGTTCTTC.

This chain connects TRBV4-3 to TRBJ2-5, with 10 bases fitting TRBD2. J was trimmed by 5 bases and V by 6 bases; bases with no gene match: 3. Germline V gene lookup returns CDR1 LGHNA and CDR2 YSLEER. This CDR3 is 13 amino acids long. The CDR3 is CASRLAGNETQYF. CDR3 DNA: TGCGCCAGCAGACTAGCGGGGAACGAGACCCAGTACTTC.

V usage is TRBV12-1 and J usage is TRBJ2-7; the table names TRBD1, a call not compared with the DNA. TRBV12-1 is shown as a pseudogene. CDR3 size: 16 residues. This CDR3 is CASARRQGSIFYEQYF. As DNA, the CDR3 is TGTGCCAGCGCTCGGCGACAGGGTTCGATCTTTTACGAGCAGTACTTC.

The chain employs TRBV5-6 and TRBJ2-7; D is ambiguous. V was clipped by 0 bases and J by 6 bases, with 7 bases between them. This CDR3 has 12 amino acids. Germline V gene data show CDR1 as SGHDT and CDR2 as YYEEEE. CDR3 sequence reads: CASSLGRSEQYF. The DNA of the CDR3 is TGTGCCAGCAGCTTGGGTCGGTCCGAGCAGTACTTC.

The chain has TRBV6-6 and TRBJ1-5; no clear D gene. Trimming took off 2 bases at V and 4 bases at J, with 6 bases between the two ends. CDR1 is MNHNY and CDR2 is SVGAGI in the germline V gene (reference sequence). The CDR3 length is 13 residues. CDR3 protein: CASSYGRNQPQHF. The CDR3 region has the DNA TGTGCCAGCAGTTACGGACGAAATCAGCCCCAGCATTTT.

This clone showed up just once. The chain is built from TRBV4-3 and TRBJ1-6; 10 positions agree with TRBD1. Germline CDR1 reads LGHNA; CDR2 reads YSLEER. V gave up 0 bases and J gave up 10 bases; unmatched junction bases: 3. CDR3 size: 15 residues. CDR3 in DNA: TGCGCCAGCAGCCAAGATCGGGACAGGGGATCACCCCTCCACTTT. Amino acid sequence: CASSQDRDRGSPLHF.

This clone occurred once. J is TRBJ1-2 and V is TRBV5-1, with a possible D match to TRBD1 (6 bases). Trimming pared 7 bases from V and 6 bases from J, leaving 16 bases between. Germline V CDR1 and CDR2: SGHRS, YFSETQ. CDR3 length: 13 amino acids. The CDR3: CASGLPGGDGYTF. As DNA, the CDR3 is TGCGCCAGCGGCCTCCCCGGGGGCGATGGCTACACCTTC.

The chain carries TRBV11-2 and TRBJ2-3; D unresolved. The CDR3 covers 15 residues. V lost 0 bases and J lost 1, with 8 bases in between. The germline CDR1 and CDR2 sequences are SGHAT and FQNNGV. In DNA form, the CDR3 reads TGTGCCAGCAGCTTAGATTGGCGAGGCACAGATACGCAGTATTTT. Encoded protein: CASSLDWRGTDTQYF. The variable domain in full, completed from reference TRBV11-2 and TRBJ2-3, reads EAGVAQSPRYKIIEKRQSVAFWCNPISGHATLYWYQQILGQGPKLLIQFQNNGVVDDSQLPKDRFSAERLKGVDSTLKIQPAKLEDSAVYLCASSLDWRGTDTQYFGPGTRLTVL.

J is TRBJ2-7 and V is TRBV27, with a possible D match to TRBD1 (5 bases). V lost 5 bases, J lost 3 bases, and 23 bases lay in between. The CDR3 contains 17 residues. Germline V gene lookup returns CDR1 MNHEY and CDR2 SMNVEV (reference sequence). The CDR3 loop reads CASSPTFGRAYHYEQYF. CDR3 in DNA: TGTGCCAGCAGTCCAACCTTCGGCAGGGCCTACCACTACGAGCAGTACTTC.

CDR3 loop: CASSHPTGNQPQHF. The CDR3 DNA reads as TGTGCCAGTAGCCATCCCACAGGGAATCAGCCCCAGCATTTT. The chain joins TRBV19 to TRBJ1-5; a possible D gene is TRBD1 (6 bases). CDR3 size: 14 residues. Germline assignment: CDR1 LNHDA and CDR2 SQIVND (reference sequence). Trimming cost V 6 bases and J 4 bases, with 13 bases left between them.

The J gene is TRBJ2-1, the V gene TRBV27; D unclear. The CDR3 spans 13 residues. V was clipped by 3 bases and J by 10 bases, with 13 bases between them. The germline CDR1 and CDR2 sequences are MNHEY and SMNVEV (reference sequence). In nucleotides, the CDR3 is TGTGCCAGCAGTTTCGGGTCCCTAGGAGAGCAGTTCTTC. This encodes CASSFGSLGEQFF.

The chain carries TRBV2 and TRBJ2-5, with D hard to call. V was pared by 5 bases and J by 2 bases, with 9 bases between. This CDR3 has 13 residues. The germline CDR1 and CDR2 sequences are SNHLY and FYNNEI. CDR3 loop: CASSSHPQETQYF. The CDR3 bases are TGTGCCAGCAGTTCACACCCACAAGAGACCCAGTACTTC.

This clone was detected only once. This rearrangement joins TRBV2 to TRBJ1-2; weak D call: TRBD1 (6 bases). Germline V gives CDR1 SNHLY, CDR2 FYNNEI. Trimming took off 6 bases at V and 8 bases at J, with 16 bases between the two ends. The CDR3 is made up of 13 amino acids. The CDR3 DNA sequence: TGTGCCAGCAGAGAAAGAACAGGGTACGGCTACACCTTC. It is translated as CASRERTGYGYTF.

The rearrangement links TRBV9 to TRBJ2-5; D uncertain. The germline V gene has CDR1 SGDLS and CDR2 YYNGEE. The CDR3 consists of 16 residues. Trimming removed 0 bases from V and 1 base from J, with 13 bases in between. CDR3 region: CASSVGGGELQETQYF. The CDR3 bases are TGTGCCAGCAGCGTAGGCGGTGGGGAACTCCAAGAGACCCAGTACTTC.

The chain has TRBV14 and TRBJ1-2; 9 nucleotides align to TRBD1. This CDR3 comprises 15 residues. Trimming at V came to 1 base and at J to 4 bases, leaving 4 bases not matched to a gene. Germline assignment: CDR1 SGHDN and CDR2 FVKESK. The CDR3 reads CASSQADRGIYGYTF. CDR3 DNA: TGTGCCAGCAGCCAAGCGGACAGGGGTATCTATGGCTACACCTTC.

V usage is TRBV6-5 and J usage is TRBJ2-7, with TRBD2 identical over 7 bases. CDR3 length equals 15 residues. Germline loops: CDR1 MNHEY, CDR2 SVGAGI. Trimming at V came to 0 bases and at J to 3 bases, leaving 5 bases not matched to a gene. DNA for the CDR3: TGTGCCAGCAGTTACTCAAGCGGGGCCTTCTACGAGCAGTACTTC. Protein: CASSYSSGAFYEQYF.

This chain uses TRBV6-5 with TRBJ2-1; D possibly matches TRBD1 or TRBD2 (5 bases each). Looked up from germline, CDR1 is MNHEY and CDR2 is SVGAGI. The CDR3 totals 16 residues. V was trimmed by 1 base and J by 6 bases, leaving 16 bases between them. CDR3 bases: TGTGCCAGCAGTTACTTAGGGACCGGGCCCTTCAATGAGCAGTTCTTC. As protein: CASSYLGTGPFNEQFF.

This clone was counted once. This sequence joins TRBV6-5 and TRBJ1-2; 12 nucleotides agree with TRBD1. CDR1 MNHEY and CDR2 SVGAGI come from the germline V gene. The CDR3 spans 14 residues. Losses at the gene ends were 5 bases for V and 5 bases for J; bases not matched to a gene: 3. The CDR3 loop reads CASSGTGGRYGYTF. CDR3 sequence (DNA): TGTGCCAGCAGTGGGACAGGGGGCCGGTATGGCTACACCTTC.

This clone was detected only once. The gene calls are TRBV30 and TRBJ2-1; D not resolved. Germline V gives CDR1 GTSNPN, CDR2 SVGIG (reference sequence). CDR3 length equals 13 residues. V lost 7 bases and J lost 9, with 19 bases in between. DNA of the CDR3: TGTGCCTCTTTAGCCTCCCCCTTCGGTGAGCAGTTCTTC. Translation gives CASLASPFGEQFF.

A single count supports this clone. The V and J genes are TRBV30 and TRBJ1-5; D possibly corresponds to TRBD1 (6 bases). The CDR3 loop spans 14 amino acids. The V and J ends lost 3 bases and 4 bases respectively, with 13 bases between them. Germline CDR1 reads GTSNPN; CDR2 reads SVGIG (reference sequence). This CDR3 reads CAWSPGVTNQPQHF. The CDR3 DNA follows: TGTGCCTGGAGCCCAGGGGTTACTAATCAGCCCCAGCATTTT.

The chain couples TRBV6-5 to TRBJ2-1; 8 positions match TRBD2. Germline trimming cut 8 bases from V and 8 bases from J; bases unmatched to any gene: 5. This CDR3 spans 12 amino acids. CDR1 and CDR2 (germline): MNHEY, SVGAGI. CDR3 sequence (DNA): TGTGCCAGCGGCGGGAGGCCCCATGAGCAGTTCTTC. It codes for CASGGRPHEQFF.

The chain is built from TRBV6-5 and TRBJ2-5; either TRBD1 or TRBD2 may fit D (6 bases each). Germline CDR1 and CDR2: MNHEY and SVGAGI. The CDR3 totals 14 residues. The V end was cut by 2 bases, the J end by 11 bases, with 18 bases between. The CDR3 reads CASSYGGRVVEQYF. The CDR3 coding sequence is TGTGCCAGCAGTTACGGGGGGCGCGTAGTTGAGCAGTACTTC.